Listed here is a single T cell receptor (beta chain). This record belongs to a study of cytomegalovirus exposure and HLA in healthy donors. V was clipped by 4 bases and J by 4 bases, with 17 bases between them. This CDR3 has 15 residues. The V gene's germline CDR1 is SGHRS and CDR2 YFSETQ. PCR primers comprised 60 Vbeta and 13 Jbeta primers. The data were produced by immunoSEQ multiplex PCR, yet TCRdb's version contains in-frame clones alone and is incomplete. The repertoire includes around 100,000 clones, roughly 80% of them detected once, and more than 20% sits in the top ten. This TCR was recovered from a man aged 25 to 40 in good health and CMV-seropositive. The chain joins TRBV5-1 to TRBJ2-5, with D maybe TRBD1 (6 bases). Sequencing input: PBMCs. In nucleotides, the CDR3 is TGCGCCAGCAGCCCTGCAGGGGCGCATCGAGAGACCCAGTACTTC. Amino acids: CASSPAGAHRETQYF.